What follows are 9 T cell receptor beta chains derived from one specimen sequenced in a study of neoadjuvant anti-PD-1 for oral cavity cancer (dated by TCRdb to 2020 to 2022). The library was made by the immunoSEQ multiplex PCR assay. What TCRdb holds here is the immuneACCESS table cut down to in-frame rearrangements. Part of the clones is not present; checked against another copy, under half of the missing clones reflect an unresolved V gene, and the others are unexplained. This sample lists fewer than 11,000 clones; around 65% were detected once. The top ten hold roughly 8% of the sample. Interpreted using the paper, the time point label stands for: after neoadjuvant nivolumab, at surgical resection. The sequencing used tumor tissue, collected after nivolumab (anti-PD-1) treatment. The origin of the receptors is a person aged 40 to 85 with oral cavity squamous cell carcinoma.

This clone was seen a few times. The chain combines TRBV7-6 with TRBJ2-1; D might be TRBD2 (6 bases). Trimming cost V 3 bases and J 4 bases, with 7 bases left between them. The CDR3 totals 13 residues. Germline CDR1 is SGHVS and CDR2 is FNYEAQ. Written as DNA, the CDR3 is TGTGCCAGCAGCTTGGGACTTTACAATGAGCAGTTCTTC. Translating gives CASSLGLYNEQFF.

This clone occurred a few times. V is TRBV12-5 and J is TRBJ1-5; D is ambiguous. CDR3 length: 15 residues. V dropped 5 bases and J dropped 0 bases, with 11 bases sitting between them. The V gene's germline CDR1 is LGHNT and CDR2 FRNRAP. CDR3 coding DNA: TGTGCTAGTGGTGCCCAGGTCCATAGCAATCAGCCCCAGCATTTT. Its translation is CASGAQVHSNQPQHF.

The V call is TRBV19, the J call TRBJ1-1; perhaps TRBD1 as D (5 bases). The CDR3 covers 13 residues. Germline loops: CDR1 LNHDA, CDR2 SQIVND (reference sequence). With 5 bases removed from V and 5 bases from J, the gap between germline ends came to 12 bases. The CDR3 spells CASSLRVRTEAFF. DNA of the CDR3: TGTGCCAGTAGTCTCAGGGTTCGGACTGAAGCTTTCTTT.

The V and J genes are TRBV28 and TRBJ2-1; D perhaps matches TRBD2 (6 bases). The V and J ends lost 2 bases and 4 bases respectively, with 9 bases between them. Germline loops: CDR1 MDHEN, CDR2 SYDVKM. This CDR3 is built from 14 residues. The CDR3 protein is CASSLGTFYNEQFF. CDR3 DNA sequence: TGTGCCAGCAGTTTAGGGACTTTTTACAATGAGCAGTTCTTC.

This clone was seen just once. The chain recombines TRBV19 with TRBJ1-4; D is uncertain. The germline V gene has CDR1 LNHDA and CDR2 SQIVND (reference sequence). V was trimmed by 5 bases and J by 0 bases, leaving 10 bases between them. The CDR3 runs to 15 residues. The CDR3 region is CASSVARATNEKLFF. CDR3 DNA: TGTGCCAGTAGTGTCGCCCGTGCAACTAATGAAAAACTGTTTTTT.

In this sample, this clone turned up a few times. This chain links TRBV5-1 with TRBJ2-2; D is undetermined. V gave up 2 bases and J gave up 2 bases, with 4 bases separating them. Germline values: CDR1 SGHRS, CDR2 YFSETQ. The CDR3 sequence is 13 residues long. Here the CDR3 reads CASSLTNTGELFF. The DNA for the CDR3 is TGCGCCAGCAGCTTAACAAACACCGGGGAGCTGTTTTTT.

The DNA for the CDR3 is TGTGCCAGCAGCTTAACAGGGGGAACTGAAGCTTTCTTT. It specifies CASSLTGGTEAFF. The chain employs TRBV4-2 and TRBJ1-1; 8 nucleotides align to TRBD1. Unmatched junction bases numbered 4, after V lost 5 bases and J lost 5 bases. From germline, CDR1 is LGHNA and CDR2 YNFKEQ. The CDR3 loop spans 13 amino acids.

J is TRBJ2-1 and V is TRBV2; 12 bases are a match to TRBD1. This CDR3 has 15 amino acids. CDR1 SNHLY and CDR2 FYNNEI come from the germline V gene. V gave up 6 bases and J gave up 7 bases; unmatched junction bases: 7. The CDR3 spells CASRPPGQGANEQFF. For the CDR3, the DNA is TGTGCCAGCAGGCCCCCGGGACAGGGGGCGAATGAGCAGTTCTTC.

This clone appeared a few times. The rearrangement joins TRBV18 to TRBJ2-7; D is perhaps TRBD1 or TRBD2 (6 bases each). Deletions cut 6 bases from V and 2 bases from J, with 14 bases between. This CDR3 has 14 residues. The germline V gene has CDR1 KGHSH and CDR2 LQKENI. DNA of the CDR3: TGTGCCAGCTCCCGTAAGGGGGGAACCTACGAGCAGTACTTC. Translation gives CASSRKGGTYEQYF.